The rows below give T cell receptor beta chains drawn from one sample of a study of blood T cells in healthy people across ages. TCRdb passed the 5' RACE reads through MiXCR, listing each CDR3 protein once. The sample holds 1.8 million or so distinct CDR3 sequences, around 40% seen once. The sequenced material came from blood. The receptors stem from a human donor in good health. Each CDR3 is given with its conserved first and last residue. The D gene is left open where the match is weak. Not all rows give a size; the values are once, few, many and, for expanded clones, a class.

clone size	V gene	D gene	J gene	CDR3 protein	CDR3 DNA
NA	TRBV29-1	NA	TRBJ1-1	CSPGVWAEAFF	TGCAGCCCTGGGGTTTGGGCTGAAGCTTTCTTT
NA	TRBV21-1	NA	TRBJ2-7	CASSRYRDSSYEQYF	TGTGCCAGCAGCAGATACCGGGACTCATCCTACGAGCAGTACTTC
few	TRBV20-1	TRBD1	TRBJ1-2	CSAGTLGTGHGYTF	TGCAGTGCCGGGACTCTCGGGACAGGGCATGGCTACACCTTC
NA	TRBV2	NA	TRBJ1-4	CATGPTLTNEKLFF	TGTGCCACGGGACCGACCCTTACTAATGAAAAACTGTTTTTT
NA	TRBV28	NA	TRBJ1-6	CASSDRSYSPLHF	TGTGCCAGCAGTGACAGGTCCTATTCACCCCTCCACTTT
NA	TRBV29-1	TRBD2	TRBJ2-7	CSSRTSGDYEQYF	TGCAGCTCCCGGACTAGCGGTGATTACGAGCAGTACTTC
NA	TRBV28	NA	TRBJ2-5	CASSSPTWIDKETQYF	TGTGCCAGCAGTTCGCCCACCTGGATAGATAAAGAGACCCAGTACTTC
few	TRBV29-1	NA	TRBJ2-7	CSVGRQDPYEQYF	TGCAGCGTTGGGCGACAGGATCCCTACGAGCAGTACTTC
NA	TRBV6-6	TRBD1	TRBJ1-2	CASNPRGQGNYGYTF	TGTGCCAGCAATCCGCGGGGACAGGGAAATTATGGCTACACCTTC
once	TRBV12-3/TRBV12-4	NA	TRBJ1-2	CASSRTKEEGYTF	TGTGCCAGCAGTAGGACTAAGGAGGAGGGCTACACCTTC
NA	TRBV20-1	NA	TRBJ1-2	CSVLKDLLYGYTF	TGCAGTGTTCTAAAAGACCTTCTATATGGCTACACCTTC
NA	TRBV20-1	NA	TRBJ1-5	CSARDPTGDQPQHF	TGCAGTGCTAGAGATCCGACGGGCGATCAGCCCCAGCATTTT
NA	TRBV20-1	NA	TRBJ2-3	CSALLAFGTDTQYF	TGCAGTGCTTTACTAGCTTTTGGCACAGATACGCAGTATTTT
NA	TRBV18	TRBD2	TRBJ2-1	CASSPNAGDYNEQFF	TGTGCCAGCTCACCGAATGCGGGGGATTACAATGAGCAGTTCTTC
few	TRBV27	NA	TRBJ2-1	CASTSRNWAGSYNEQFF	TGTGCCAGCACCTCAAGAAACTGGGCGGGCTCCTACAATGAGCAGTTCTTC
few	TRBV4-3	NA	TRBJ2-3	CASSRPGYSDTQYF	TGCGCCAGCAGCCGCCCGGGATACTCAGATACGCAGTATTTT
NA	TRBV29-1	NA	TRBJ1-2	CSVEYRHYGYTF	TGCAGCGTTGAATACAGGCACTATGGCTACACCTTC
NA	TRBV4-1	NA	TRBJ1-2	CASKTMGSSYGYTF	TGCGCCAGCAAAACTATGGGGTCCTCTTATGGCTACACCTTC
NA	TRBV15	NA	TRBJ1-2	CATSRRPHIPYGYTF	TGTGCCACCTCCCGGAGGCCCCACATACCTTATGGCTACACCTTC
NA	TRBV20-1	TRBD1	TRBJ1-1	CSARDRGRGDTEAFF	TGCAGTGCTAGAGATCGCGGCAGGGGGGACACTGAAGCTTTCTTT
few	TRBV3-1	NA	TRBJ2-1	CASSQNDRNEQFF	TGTGCCAGCAGCCAGAATGACAGGAATGAGCAGTTCTTC
NA	TRBV5-6	TRBD2	TRBJ2-3	CASSDATSGSTDTQYF	TGTGCCAGCAGCGACGCGACTAGCGGTAGCACAGATACGCAGTATTTT
once	TRBV12-3/TRBV12-4	NA	TRBJ1-2	CASSFWLRGYTF	TGTGCCAGCAGTTTCTGGTTGCGCGGCTACACCTTC
NA	TRBV4-3	NA	TRBJ2-3	CASSQEVVGTDTQYF	TGCGCCAGCAGCCAAGAGGTGGTGGGTACAGATACGCAGTATTTT
NA	TRBV24-1	NA	TRBJ2-2	CATSDLDGAFTGELFF	TGTGCCACCAGTGATTTGGACGGGGCCTTCACCGGGGAGCTGTTTTTT
NA	TRBV3-1	NA	TRBJ1-2	CASSQVSRVGYTF	TGTGCCAGCAGCCAAGTCTCCAGGGTCGGCTACACCTTC
NA	TRBV7-2	NA	TRBJ2-7	CAGSLIQAHHEQYF	TGTGCCGGCAGCTTAATACAGGCCCACCACGAGCAGTACTTC
NA	TRBV6-6	TRBD1	TRBJ1-4	CASSRYITGAINEKLFF	TGTGCCAGCAGTCGCTATATTACAGGGGCCATTAATGAAAAACTGTTTTTT
once	TRBV20-1	TRBD2	TRBJ2-3	CSADLWAGGPFGTDTQYF	TGCAGTGCTGACCTCTGGGCGGGGGGGCCCTTTGGCACAGATACGCAGTATTTT
NA	TRBV5-5	NA	TRBJ1-2	CASNRGNRNYGYTF	TGTGCCAGCAACCGAGGGAACAGAAACTATGGCTACACCTTC
few	TRBV20-1	TRBD2	TRBJ2-3	CSVGSSGGTYSTDTQYF	TGCAGTGTCGGGTCTAGCGGGGGGACCTATAGCACAGATACGCAGTATTTT